Sequencing of this T cell receptor (beta chain) was carried out in a study of blood T cell repertoires in COVID-19. The wider study: Samples of COVID-19 (acute and convalescent) were obtained from the United States, Italy and Spain.

This CDR3 is 16 amino acids long. CDR1 LNHDA and CDR2 SQIVND come from the germline V gene (reference sequence). The V and J ends lost 4 bases and 5 bases, in that order; junction bases with no gene match: 9. Among Cohort 3 donors, those recovered had two negative PCRs, clearance, or symptom resolution. In its sample, this clone was seen a few times. TCRdb keeps only in-frame clones here, not all; method: immunoSEQ multiplex PCR. The table lists hundreds of thousands of clones, around nine tenths of them singletons, with about a tenth in the top ten. Sequencing was performed on PBMCs or T cells enriched from blood (not recorded which). The TCR originated in a woman between 45 and 65 years old who had recovered from COVID-19. The chain employs TRBV19 and TRBJ2-3, with 10 positions matching TRBD2. The DNA of the CDR3 is TGTGCCAGTAGTACTATAGCGGGGGGCTCAGTAGATACGCAGTATTTT. It translates to CASSTIAGGSVDTQYF.